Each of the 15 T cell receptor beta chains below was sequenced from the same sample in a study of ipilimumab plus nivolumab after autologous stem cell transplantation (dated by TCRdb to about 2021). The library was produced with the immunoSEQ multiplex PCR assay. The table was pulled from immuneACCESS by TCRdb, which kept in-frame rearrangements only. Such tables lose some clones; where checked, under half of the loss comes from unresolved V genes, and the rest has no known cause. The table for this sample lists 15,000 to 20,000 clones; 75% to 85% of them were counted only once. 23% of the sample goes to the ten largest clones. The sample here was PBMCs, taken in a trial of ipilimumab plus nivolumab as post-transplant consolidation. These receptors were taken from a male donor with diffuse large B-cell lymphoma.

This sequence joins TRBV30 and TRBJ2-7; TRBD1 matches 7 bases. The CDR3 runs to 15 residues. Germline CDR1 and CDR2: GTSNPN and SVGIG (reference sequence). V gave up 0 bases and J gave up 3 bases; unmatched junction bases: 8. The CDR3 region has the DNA TGTGCCTGGAGTGTAAAACACGGGACAGACTACGAGCAGTACTTC. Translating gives CAWSVKHGTDYEQYF.

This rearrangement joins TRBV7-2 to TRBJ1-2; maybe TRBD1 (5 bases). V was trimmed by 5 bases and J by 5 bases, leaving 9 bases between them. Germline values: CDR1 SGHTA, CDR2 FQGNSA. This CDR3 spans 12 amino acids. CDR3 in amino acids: CASSEDRYGYTF. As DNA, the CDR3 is TGTGCCAGCAGCGAAGACAGATATGGCTACACCTTC.

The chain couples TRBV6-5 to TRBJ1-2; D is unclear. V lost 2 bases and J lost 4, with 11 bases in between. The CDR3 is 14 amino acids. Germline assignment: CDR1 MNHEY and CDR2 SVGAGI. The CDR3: CASSYGVRGYGYTF. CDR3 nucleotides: TGTGCCAGCAGTTACGGAGTTCGCGGCTATGGCTACACCTTC.

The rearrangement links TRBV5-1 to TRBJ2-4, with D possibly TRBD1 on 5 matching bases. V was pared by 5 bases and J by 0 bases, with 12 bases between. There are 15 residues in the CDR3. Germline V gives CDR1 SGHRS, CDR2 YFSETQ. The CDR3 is CASSQGTRAKNIQYF. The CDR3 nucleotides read TGCGCCAGCAGTCAGGGAACTCGAGCCAAAAACATTCAGTACTTC.

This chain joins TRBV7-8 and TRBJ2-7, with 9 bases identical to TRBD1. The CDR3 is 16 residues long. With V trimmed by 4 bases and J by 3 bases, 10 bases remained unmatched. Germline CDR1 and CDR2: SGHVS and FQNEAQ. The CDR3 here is CASSSAPGQGSYEQYF. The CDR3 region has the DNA TGTGCCAGCAGCTCTGCTCCGGGACAGGGAAGCTACGAGCAGTACTTC. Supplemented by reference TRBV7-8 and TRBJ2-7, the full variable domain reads GAGVSQSPRYKVAKRGQDVALRCDPISGHVSLFWYQQALGQGPEFLTYFQNEAQLDKSGLPSDRFFAERPEGSVSTLKIQRTQQEDSAVYLCASSSAPGQGSYEQYFGPGTRLTVT.

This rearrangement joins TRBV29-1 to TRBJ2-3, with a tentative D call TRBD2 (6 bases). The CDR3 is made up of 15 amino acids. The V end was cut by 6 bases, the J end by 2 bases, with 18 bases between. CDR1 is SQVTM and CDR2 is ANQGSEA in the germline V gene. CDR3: CSVRLMGLNTDTQYF. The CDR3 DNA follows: TGCAGCGTCAGACTCATGGGACTGAACACAGATACGCAGTATTTT.

This CDR3 reads CASSRRETQYF. The DNA of the CDR3 is TGTGCCAGCAGTCGAAGAGAGACCCAGTACTTC. The chain joins TRBV6-6 to TRBJ2-5; D is unclear. The CDR3 loop spans 11 amino acids. Germline assignment: CDR1 MNHNY and CDR2 SVGAGI (reference sequence). V was pared by 5 bases and J by 4 bases, with 5 bases between.

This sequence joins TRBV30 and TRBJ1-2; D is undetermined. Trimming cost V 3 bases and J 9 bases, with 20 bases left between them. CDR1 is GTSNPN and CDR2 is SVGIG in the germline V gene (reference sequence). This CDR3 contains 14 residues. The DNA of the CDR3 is TGTGCCTGGAGCCCCTCCCCATCGAATCCTCGCTACACCTTC. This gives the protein CAWSPSPSNPRYTF.

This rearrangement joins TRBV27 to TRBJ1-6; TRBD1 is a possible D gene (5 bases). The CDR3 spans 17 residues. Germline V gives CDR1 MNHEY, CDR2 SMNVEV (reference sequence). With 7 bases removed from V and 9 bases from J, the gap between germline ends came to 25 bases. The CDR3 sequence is CASTVTVVGTGSSPLHF. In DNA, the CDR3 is TGTGCCAGCACCGTGACTGTTGTTGGGACGGGGAGTTCACCCCTCCACTTT.

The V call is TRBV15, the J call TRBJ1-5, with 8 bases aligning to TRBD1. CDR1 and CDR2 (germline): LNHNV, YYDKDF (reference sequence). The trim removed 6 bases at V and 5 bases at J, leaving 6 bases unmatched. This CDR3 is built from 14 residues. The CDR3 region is CATRLQGGDQPQHF. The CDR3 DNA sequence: TGTGCCACCAGGCTACAGGGGGGGGATCAGCCCCAGCATTTT.

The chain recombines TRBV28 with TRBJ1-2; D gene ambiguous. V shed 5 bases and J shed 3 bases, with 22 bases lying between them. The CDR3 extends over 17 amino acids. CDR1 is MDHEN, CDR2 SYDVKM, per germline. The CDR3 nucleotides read TGTGCCAGCAGTGCTCTCGCGCTGAGGGCTCTGGACTATGGCTACACCTTC. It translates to CASSALALRALDYGYTF.

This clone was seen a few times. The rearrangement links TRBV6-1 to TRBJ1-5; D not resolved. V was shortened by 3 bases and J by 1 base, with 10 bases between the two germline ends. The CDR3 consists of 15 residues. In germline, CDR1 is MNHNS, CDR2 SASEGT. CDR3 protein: CASSDKWWSNQPQHF. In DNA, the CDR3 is TGTGCCAGCAGTGATAAATGGTGGAGCAATCAGCCCCAGCATTTT.

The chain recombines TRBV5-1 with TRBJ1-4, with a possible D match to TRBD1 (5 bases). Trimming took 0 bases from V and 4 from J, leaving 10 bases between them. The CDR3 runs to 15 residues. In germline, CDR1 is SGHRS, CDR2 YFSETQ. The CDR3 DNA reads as TGCGCCAGCAGCTTGGGGGACGGAGGTAATGAAAAACTGTTTTTT. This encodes CASSLGDGGNEKLFF.

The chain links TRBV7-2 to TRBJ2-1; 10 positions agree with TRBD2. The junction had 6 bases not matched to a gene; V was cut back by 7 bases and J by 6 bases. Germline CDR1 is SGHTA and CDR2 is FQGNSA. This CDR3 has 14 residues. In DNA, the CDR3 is TGTGCCAGCACCCGATTAGCGGGGGGCAATGAGCAGTTCTTC. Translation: CASTRLAGGNEQFF. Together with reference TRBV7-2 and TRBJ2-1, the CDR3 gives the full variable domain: GAGVSQSPSNKVTEKGKDVELRCDPISGHTALYWYRQSLGQGLEFLIYFQGNSAPDKSGLPSDRFSAERTGGSVSTLTIQRTQQEDSAVYLCASTRLAGGNEQFFGPGTRLTVL.

The CDR3 sequence: CASSNSGGYNEQFF. Written as DNA, the CDR3 is TGTGCCAGCTCAAATTCGGGAGGATACAATGAGCAGTTCTTC. This sequence joins TRBV18 and TRBJ2-1, with 7 bases fitting TRBD2. Germline-derived CDR1 and CDR2 are KGHSH and LQKENI. This CDR3 has 14 amino acids. With V trimmed by 5 bases and J by 4 bases, 5 bases remained unmatched.